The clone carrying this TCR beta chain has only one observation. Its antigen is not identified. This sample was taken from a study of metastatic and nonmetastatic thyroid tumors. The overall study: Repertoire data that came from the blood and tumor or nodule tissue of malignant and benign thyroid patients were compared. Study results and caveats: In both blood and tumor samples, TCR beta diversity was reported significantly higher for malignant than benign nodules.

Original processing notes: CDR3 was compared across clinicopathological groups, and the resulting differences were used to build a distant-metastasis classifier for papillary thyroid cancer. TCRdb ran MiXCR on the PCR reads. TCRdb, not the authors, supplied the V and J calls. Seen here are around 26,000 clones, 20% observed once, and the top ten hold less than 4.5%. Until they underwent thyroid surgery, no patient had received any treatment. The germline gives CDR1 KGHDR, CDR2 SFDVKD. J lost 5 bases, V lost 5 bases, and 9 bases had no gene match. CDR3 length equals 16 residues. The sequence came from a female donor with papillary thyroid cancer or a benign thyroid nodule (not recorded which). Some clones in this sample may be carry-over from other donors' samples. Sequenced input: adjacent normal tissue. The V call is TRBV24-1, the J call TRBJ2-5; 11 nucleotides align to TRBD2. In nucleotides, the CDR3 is TGTGCCACCAGTGGGTGTAGCGGGAGGGCCGGTGAGACCCAGTACTTC. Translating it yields CATSGCSGRAGETQYF.